Following are 11 T cell receptor beta chains from one sample sequenced in a study of shared clonotypes between healthy human individuals. Sequencing used immunoSEQ multiplex PCR; TCRdb keeps in-frame clones, though not all of them. The table lists 2 million to 2.5 million clones, more than 85% of them singletons. Sequencing was done on a sample of naive CD4+ T cells from PBMCs. The subset here: CD45RA+ positively selected. These TCRs come from a man younger than 35 in good health. Some clones in this sample may be carry-over from other donors' samples.

This chain links TRBV9 with TRBJ1-4, with TRBD1 as a possible D gene (5 bases). The V gene lost 5 bases and the J gene lost 6 bases, with 11 bases spanning the gap. This CDR3 comprises 13 residues. Germline CDR1 and CDR2: SGDLS and YYNGEE. DNA of the CDR3: TGTGCCAGCAGTCCCAGGGTAGATGAAAAACTGTTTTTT. This codes for CASSPRVDEKLFF.

The chain links TRBV28 to TRBJ2-4, with 8 bases fitting TRBD2. The junction had 11 bases not matched to a gene; V was cut back by 8 bases and J by 8 bases. The CDR3 runs to 14 residues. Germline V lookup: CDR1 MDHEN, CDR2 SYDVKM. CDR3: CASESRLASYIQYF. The DNA for the CDR3 is TGTGCCAGCGAAAGCCGACTAGCGTCCTACATTCAGTACTTC.

V usage is TRBV19 and J usage is TRBJ2-7; D possibly matches TRBD1 or TRBD2 (5 bases each). Per germline, CDR1 LNHDA and CDR2 SQIVND (reference sequence). Between the trimmed V and J ends, which lost 5 bases and 0 bases, there was a span of 14 bases. CDR3 length equals 15 residues. The CDR3 spells CASSQEGTSSYEQYF. The CDR3 nucleotides are TGTGCCAGTAGTCAGGAAGGGACGAGCTCCTACGAGCAGTACTTC.

The genes are TRBV7-2 and TRBJ2-1; 13 bases are a match to TRBD2. The CDR3 has 15 residues. The V segment lost 5 bases and the J segment 14 bases; nucleotides outside the gene matches: 12. The V gene's germline CDR1 is SGHTA and CDR2 FQGNSA. The CDR3 DNA sequence: TGTGCCAGCAGCCAGCGGGAACTAGCGGGAGGGCCCGAGTTCTTC. This encodes CASSQRELAGGPEFF.

The J gene is TRBJ2-3, the V gene TRBV12-5; 9 positions agree with TRBD1. The CDR3 consists of 15 residues. CDR1 and CDR2 from the germline V gene are LGHNT and FRNRAP. J gave up 5 bases and V 5 bases, and 8 bases lay outside the gene matches. CDR3 residues: CASGTTGGAVDTQYF. The CDR3 DNA sequence: TGTGCTAGTGGTACAACAGGGGGCGCCGTAGATACGCAGTATTTT.

This chain connects TRBV5-1 to TRBJ2-7, with TRBD2 matching 8 bases. CDR1 is SGHRS, CDR2 YFSETQ, per germline. This CDR3 contains 17 residues. The J segment lost 0 bases and the V segment lost 2 bases, leaving 10 bases of the junction unmatched. The CDR3 loop reads CASSLSESGSYSYEQYF. The CDR3 DNA reads TGCGCCAGCAGCTTATCGGAGAGCGGGAGTTACTCCTACGAGCAGTACTTC.

The sample holds one count of this clone. V is TRBV2 and J is TRBJ2-7; D is uncertain. Germline loops: CDR1 SNHLY, CDR2 FYNNEI. V was trimmed by 11 bases and J by 7 bases, leaving 18 bases between them. The CDR3 runs to 12 residues. The CDR3 DNA follows: TGTGCCGGAAAGACCCTGCTAGGTGAGCAGTACTTC. Translated: CAGKTLLGEQYF.

V gene TRBV4-3 combines with J gene TRBJ2-7; possibly TRBD1 for D (6 bases). Deletions cut 4 bases from V and 2 bases from J, with 15 bases between. This CDR3 region has 15 residues. In germline, CDR1 is LGHNA, CDR2 YSLEER. DNA for the CDR3: TGCGCCAGCAGCCGCGCGTGGGACACCCCCTACGAGCAGTACTTC. This encodes CASSRAWDTPYEQYF.

The V gene is TRBV7-8, the J gene TRBJ2-1; D remains unclear. There are 12 residues in the CDR3. V was clipped by 6 bases and J by 7 bases, with 10 bases between them. CDR1 is SGHVS and CDR2 is FQNEAQ in the germline V gene. The DNA of the CDR3 is TGTGCCAGCAGTAAAAACGGAAATGAGCAGTTCTTC. This encodes CASSKNGNEQFF.

The chain recombines TRBV28 with TRBJ1-4; tentatively, D is TRBD1 (6 bases). The CDR3 runs 11 residues. CDR1 is MDHEN, CDR2 SYDVKM, per germline. Deletions cut 10 bases from V and 8 bases from J, with 11 bases between. The CDR3 loop reads CATLDREKLFF. Written as DNA, the CDR3 is TGTGCCACACTCGACAGGGAAAAACTGTTTTTT.

The chain recombines TRBV15 with TRBJ2-7; 14 bases line up with TRBD2. V lost 1 base and J lost 4; bases outside the gene matches: 9. The CDR3 length is 18 residues. Per germline, CDR1 LNHNV and CDR2 YYDKDF (reference sequence). The CDR3 coding sequence is TGTGCCACCAGCAGAGCTACCGGGACTAGCGGGAGAAGATACGAGCAGTACTTC. Protein sequence: CATSRATGTSGRRYEQYF. The entire variable domain, with the rest obtained from reference TRBV15 and TRBJ2-7, is as follows: DAMVIQNPRYQVTQFGKPVTLSCSQTLNHNVMYWYQQKSSQAPKLLFHYYDKDFNNEADTPDNFQSRRPNTSFCFLDIRSPGLGDTAMYLCATSRATGTSGRRYEQYFGPGTRLTVT.